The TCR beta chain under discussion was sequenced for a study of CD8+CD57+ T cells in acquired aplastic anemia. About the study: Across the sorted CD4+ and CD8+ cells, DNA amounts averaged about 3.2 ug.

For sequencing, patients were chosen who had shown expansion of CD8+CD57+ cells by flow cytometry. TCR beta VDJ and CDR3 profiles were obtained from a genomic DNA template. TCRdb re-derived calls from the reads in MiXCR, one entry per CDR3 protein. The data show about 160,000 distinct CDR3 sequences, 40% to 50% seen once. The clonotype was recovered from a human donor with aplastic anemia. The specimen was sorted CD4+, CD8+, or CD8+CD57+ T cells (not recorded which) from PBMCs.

The CDR3 spells CASSVIGTLIGYTF. CDR3 DNA sequence: TGCGCCAGCAGTGTAATTGGGACCCTAATTGGCTACACCTTC. The chain has TRBV10-2 and TRBJ1-2; TRBD1 might be the D (5 bases). Germline CDR1 WSHSY, CDR2 SAAADI. This CDR3 comprises 14 residues. V lost 4 bases, J lost 7 bases, and 16 bases lay in between.